This T cell receptor beta chain was observed in a study of T cells expressing NK-cell markers (dated by TCRdb to about 2020). General notes on the study: Seven to nine donors provided sorted CD3+CD56+NKG2C+, CD3+CD56+NKG2C- and CD3+CD56-NKG2C+ T-cell subsets, whose TCR beta-chain repertoires were profiled. Sequencing of the libraries produced 2 x 150 bp reads on Illumina HiSeq 2000/2500, MiSeq or NextSeq. Of the eight sequenced donors, seven were found to be HCMV-seropositive and one was found to be HCMV-seronegative. All eight donors whose samples were sequenced were randomly selected healthy volunteers, three of them men and five women.

Comments on this clonotype: Its antigen is unknown.

To determine HCMV serostatus, a commercial ELISA kit was used to detect HCMV-specific IgG in serum. Peripheral blood mononuclear cells were isolated from blood by Ficoll density gradient centrifugation. Results the study describes overall, beyond this receptor: Those dominant clonotypes were again the most abundant among CD3+CD56-NKG2C+ cells in a handful of donors, at about 25-65%. It remained unclear whether the expanded NKG2C-expressing T cell clones were specific for HCMV antigens. In roughly 6 donors, the dominant CD3+CD56+NKG2C+ clonotypes ranked among the top 10 CD8+ clonotypes, making up 1.0-7.0% of CD8+ T cells.

Taken from cysteine to phenylalanine, the CDR3 has 13 residues. No DNA sequence is on record. In the germline V gene, CDR1 corresponds to SGHVS and CDR2 to FQNEAQ. The instrument was an Illumina HiSeq 2000. The TCR beta cDNA libraries were made using 5'RACE template switching, a step that added both a universal primer site and unique molecular identifiers. Priming for cDNA synthesis came from the TCR beta constant segment, and two successive PCR amplification steps followed. Per the original workflow: MIGEC was used to demultiplex reads and group reads by UMI, and MiTCR was used to assemble and quantify clonotypes. Only TCR cDNA sequences supported by at least two reads were kept to exclude erroneous sequences. The tcR package was used for downstream repertoire analysis, with clonotypes matched between fractions based on CDR3 nucleotide sequence plus V segment. VDJmatch was used to annotate antigen specificity against VDJdb, with one amino acid substitution in CDR3 permitted. TCRdb reprocessed the sequencing reads and holds a single record per CDR3 protein sequence, with no DNA. The V and J calls were not made by the authors but by TCRdb's processing. The sample's records list roughly 420,000 distinct CDR3 sequences. The top ten hold roughly 7.2% of the sample.

The rearranged chain carries TRBV7-8 and TRBJ1-4; the TCRdb call, TRBD1, lacks DNA for checking. Specimen: blood T cells: a sorted CD56 or NKG2C T cell subset, CD4+ or CD8+ T cells, or bulk PBMC T cells (not recorded which). The receptor was isolated from a woman aged 18-70 years in good health. For the CDR3, the sequence is CATGQVHNEKLFF. When the CDR3 is completed using the reference TRBV7-8 and TRBJ1-4 genes on either side, the full variable domain is GAGVSQSPRYKVAKRGQDVALRCDPISGHVSLFWYQQALGQGPEFLTYFQNEAQLDKSGLPSDRFFAERPEGSVSTLKIQRTQQEDSAVYLCATGQVHNEKLFFGSGTQLSVL.